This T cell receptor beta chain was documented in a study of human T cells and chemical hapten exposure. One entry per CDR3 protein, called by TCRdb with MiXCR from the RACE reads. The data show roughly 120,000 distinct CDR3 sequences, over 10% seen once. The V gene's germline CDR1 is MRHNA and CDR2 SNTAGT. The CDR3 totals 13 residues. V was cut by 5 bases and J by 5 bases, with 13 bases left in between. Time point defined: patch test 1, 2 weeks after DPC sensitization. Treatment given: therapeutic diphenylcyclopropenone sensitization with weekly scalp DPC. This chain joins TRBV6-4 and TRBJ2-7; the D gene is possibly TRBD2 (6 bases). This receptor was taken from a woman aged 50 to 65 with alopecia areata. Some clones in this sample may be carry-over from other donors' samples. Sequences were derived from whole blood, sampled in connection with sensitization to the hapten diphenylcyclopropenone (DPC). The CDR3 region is CASSKTSRHEQYF. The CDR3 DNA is TGTGCCAGCAGTAAGACTAGTCGGCACGAGCAGTACTTC.